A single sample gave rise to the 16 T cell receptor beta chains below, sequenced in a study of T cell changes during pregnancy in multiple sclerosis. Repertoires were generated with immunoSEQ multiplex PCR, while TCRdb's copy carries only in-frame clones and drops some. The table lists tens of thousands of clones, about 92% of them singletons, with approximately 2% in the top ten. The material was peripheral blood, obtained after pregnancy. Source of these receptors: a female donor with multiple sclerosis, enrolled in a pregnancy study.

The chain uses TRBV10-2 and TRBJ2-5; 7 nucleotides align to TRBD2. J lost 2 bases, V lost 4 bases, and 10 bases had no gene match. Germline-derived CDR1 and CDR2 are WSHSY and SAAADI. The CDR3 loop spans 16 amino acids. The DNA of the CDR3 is TGCGCCAGCAGTGTCGGGGTAGCGGGCCGTCAAGAGACCCAGTACTTC. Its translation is CASSVGVAGRQETQYF.

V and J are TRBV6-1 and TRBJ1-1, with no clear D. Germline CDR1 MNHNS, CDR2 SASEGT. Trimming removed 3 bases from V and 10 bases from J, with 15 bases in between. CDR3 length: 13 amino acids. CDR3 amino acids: CASSDVVERGAFF. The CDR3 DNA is TGTGCCAGCAGTGACGTTGTAGAACGAGGAGCTTTCTTT.

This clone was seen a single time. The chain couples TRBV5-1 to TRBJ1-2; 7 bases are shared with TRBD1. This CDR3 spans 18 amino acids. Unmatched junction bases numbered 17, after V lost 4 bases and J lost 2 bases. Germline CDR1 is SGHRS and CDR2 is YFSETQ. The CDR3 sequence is CASSAGQAKGIRNYGYTF. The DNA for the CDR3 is TGCGCCAGCAGCGCAGGACAGGCAAAAGGGATTCGAAACTATGGCTACACCTTC. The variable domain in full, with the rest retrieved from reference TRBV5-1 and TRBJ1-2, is KAGVTQTPRYLIKTRGQQVTLSCSPISGHRSVSWYQQTPGQGLQFLFEYFSETQRNKGNFPGRFSGRQFSNSRSEMNVSTLELGDSALYLCASSAGQAKGIRNYGYTFGSGTRLTVV.

The CDR3: CASSARQGLGSTAYGYTF. The CDR3 region has the DNA TGTGCCAGCAGCGCAAGACAGGGTTTAGGATCAACTGCCTATGGCTACACCTTC. This sequence joins TRBV11-2 and TRBJ1-2; 7 nucleotides match TRBD1. Trimming took 5 bases from V and 4 from J; bases not matched to a gene: 19. CDR1 is SGHAT and CDR2 is FQNNGV in the germline V gene. The CDR3 sequence is 18 residues long.

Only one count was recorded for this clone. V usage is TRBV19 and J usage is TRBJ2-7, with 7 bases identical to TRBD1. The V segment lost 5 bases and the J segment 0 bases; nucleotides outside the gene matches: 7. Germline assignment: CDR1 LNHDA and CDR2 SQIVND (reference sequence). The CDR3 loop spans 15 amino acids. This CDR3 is CASSPSGQASYEQYF. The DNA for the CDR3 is TGTGCCAGTAGTCCGAGCGGACAGGCCTCCTACGAGCAGTACTTC.

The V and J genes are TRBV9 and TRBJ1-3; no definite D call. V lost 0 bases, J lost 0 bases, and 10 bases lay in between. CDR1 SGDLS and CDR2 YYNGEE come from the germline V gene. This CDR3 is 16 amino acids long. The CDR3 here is CASSVAADSSGNTIYF. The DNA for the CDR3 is TGTGCCAGCAGCGTAGCGGCGGATAGCTCTGGAAACACCATATATTTT.

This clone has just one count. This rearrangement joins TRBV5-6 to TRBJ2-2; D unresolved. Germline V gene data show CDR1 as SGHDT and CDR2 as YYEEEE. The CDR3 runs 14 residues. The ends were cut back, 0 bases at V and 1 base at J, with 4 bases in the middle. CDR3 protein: CASSLARNTGELFF. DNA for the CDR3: TGTGCCAGCAGCTTGGCCCGGAACACCGGGGAGCTGTTTTTT.

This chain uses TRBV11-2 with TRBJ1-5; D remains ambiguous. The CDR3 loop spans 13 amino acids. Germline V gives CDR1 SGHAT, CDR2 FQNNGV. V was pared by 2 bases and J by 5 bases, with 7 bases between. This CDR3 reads CASSLIADQPQHF. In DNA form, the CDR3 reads TGTGCCAGCAGCTTAATTGCGGATCAGCCCCAGCATTTT.

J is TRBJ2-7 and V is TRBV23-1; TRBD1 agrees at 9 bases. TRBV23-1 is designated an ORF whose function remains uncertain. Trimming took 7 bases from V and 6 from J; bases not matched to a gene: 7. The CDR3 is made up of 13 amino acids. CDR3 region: CASTRDRVSEQYF. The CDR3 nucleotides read TGCGCCAGCACCCGGGACAGGGTGAGCGAGCAGTACTTC.

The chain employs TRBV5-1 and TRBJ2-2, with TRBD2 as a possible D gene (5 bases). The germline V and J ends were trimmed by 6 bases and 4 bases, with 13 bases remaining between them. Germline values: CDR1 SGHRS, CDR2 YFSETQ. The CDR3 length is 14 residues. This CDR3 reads CASISGISTGELFF. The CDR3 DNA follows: TGCGCCAGCATCTCGGGAATTAGCACCGGGGAGCTGTTTTTT.

CDR3 DNA: TGTGCCAGCCAAGGGCCAGGGACCGGGGAGCTGTTTTTT. Its protein is CASQGPGTGELFF. V is TRBV7-3 and J is TRBJ2-2; the D gene is possibly TRBD1 (5 bases). Trimming left V 8 bases short and J 5 bases short, with 12 bases between. The CDR3 totals 13 residues. Germline values: CDR1 SGHTA, CDR2 FQGTGA.

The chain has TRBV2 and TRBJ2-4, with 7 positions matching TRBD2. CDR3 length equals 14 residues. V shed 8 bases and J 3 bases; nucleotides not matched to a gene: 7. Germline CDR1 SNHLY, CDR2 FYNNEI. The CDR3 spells CASRGTGGKNIQYF. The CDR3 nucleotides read TGTGCCAGCCGGGGGACGGGGGGCAAAAACATTCAGTACTTC. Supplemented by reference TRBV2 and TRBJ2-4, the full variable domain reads EPEVTQTPSHQVTQMGQEVILRCVPISNHLYFYWYRQILGQKVEFLVSFYNNEISEKSEIFDDQFSVERPDGSNFTLKIRSTKLEDSAMYFCASRGTGGKNIQYFGAGTRLSVL.

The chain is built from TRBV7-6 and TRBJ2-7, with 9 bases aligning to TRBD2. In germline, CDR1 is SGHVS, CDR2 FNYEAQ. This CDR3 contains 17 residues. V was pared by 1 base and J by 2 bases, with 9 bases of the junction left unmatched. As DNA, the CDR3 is TGTGCCAGCAGCTTAGGGCCCCAGCGGGGGGCCCCCTACGAGCAGTACTTC. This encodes CASSLGPQRGAPYEQYF.

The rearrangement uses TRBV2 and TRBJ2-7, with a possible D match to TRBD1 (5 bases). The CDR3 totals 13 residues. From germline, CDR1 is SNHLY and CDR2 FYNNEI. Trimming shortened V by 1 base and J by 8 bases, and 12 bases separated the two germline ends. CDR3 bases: TGTGCCAGCAGTGAAGGGTTCAGGGTCAAGCAGTACTTC. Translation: CASSEGFRVKQYF. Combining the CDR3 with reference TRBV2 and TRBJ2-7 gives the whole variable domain EPEVTQTPSHQVTQMGQEVILRCVPISNHLYFYWYRQILGQKVEFLVSFYNNEISEKSEIFDDQFSVERPDGSNFTLKIRSTKLEDSAMYFCASSEGFRVKQYFGPGTRLTVT.

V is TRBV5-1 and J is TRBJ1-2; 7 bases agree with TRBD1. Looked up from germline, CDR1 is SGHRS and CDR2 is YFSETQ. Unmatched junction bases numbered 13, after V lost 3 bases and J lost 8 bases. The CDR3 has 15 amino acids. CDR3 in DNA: TGCGCCAGCAGCTCACAGGGACAGAATTTCGGCGGCTACACCTTC. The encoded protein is CASSSQGQNFGGYTF.

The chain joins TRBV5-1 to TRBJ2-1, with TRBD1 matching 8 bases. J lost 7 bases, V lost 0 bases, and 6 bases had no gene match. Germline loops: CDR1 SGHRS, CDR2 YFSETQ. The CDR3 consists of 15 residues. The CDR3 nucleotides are TGCGCCAGCAGCTTGGTAGGACAGGGAAGGAATGAGCAGTTCTTC. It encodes CASSLVGQGRNEQFF. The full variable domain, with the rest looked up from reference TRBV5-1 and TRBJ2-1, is KAGVTQTPRYLIKTRGQQVTLSCSPISGHRSVSWYQQTPGQGLQFLFEYFSETQRNKGNFPGRFSGRQFSNSRSEMNVSTLELGDSALYLCASSLVGQGRNEQFFGPGTRLTVL.